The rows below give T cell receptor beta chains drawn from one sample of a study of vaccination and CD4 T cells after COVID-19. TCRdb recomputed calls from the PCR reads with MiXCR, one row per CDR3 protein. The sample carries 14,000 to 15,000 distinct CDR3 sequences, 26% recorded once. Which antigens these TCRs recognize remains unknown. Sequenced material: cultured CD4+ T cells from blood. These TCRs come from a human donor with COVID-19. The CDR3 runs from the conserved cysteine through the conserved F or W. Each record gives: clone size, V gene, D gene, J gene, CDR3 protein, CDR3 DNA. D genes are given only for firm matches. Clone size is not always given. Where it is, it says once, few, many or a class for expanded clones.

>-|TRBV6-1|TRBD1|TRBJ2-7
CASSRQGAKPSYEQYF
TGTGCCAGCAGTCGACAGGGGGCCAAGCCATCCTACGAGCAGTACTTC
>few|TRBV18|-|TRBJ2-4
CASSPERLGKNIQYF
TGTGCCAGCTCACCAGAAAGGTTGGGCAAAAACATTCAGTACTTC
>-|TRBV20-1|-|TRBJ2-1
CSASRLLRGFYEQFF
TGCAGTGCTTCTCGGTTACTACGCGGGTTCTATGAGCAGTTCTTC
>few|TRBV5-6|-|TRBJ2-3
CASSLKGLDTQYF
TGTGCCAGCAGCTTGAAGGGATTAGATACGCAGTATTTT
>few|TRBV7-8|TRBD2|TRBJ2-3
CASSSDPSGGAGDTQYF
TGTGCCAGCAGCTCTGACCCTAGCGGGGGGGCCGGAGATACGCAGTATTTT
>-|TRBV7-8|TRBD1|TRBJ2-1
CASSGEATGTGSYNEQFF
TGTGCCAGCAGCGGGGAGGCTACCGGGACAGGGTCTTACAATGAGCAGTTCTTC
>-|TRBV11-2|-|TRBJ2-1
CASSYREGSSYNEQFF
TGTGCCAGCAGCTACCGCGAGGGGAGCTCCTACAATGAGCAGTTCTTC
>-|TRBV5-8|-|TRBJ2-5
CASSFGNHGETQYF
TGTGCCAGCAGCTTCGGAAATCATGGGGAGACCCAGTACTTC
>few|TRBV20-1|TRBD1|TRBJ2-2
CSARDFRQGDTGELFF
TGCAGTGCTAGAGATTTTCGACAGGGGGACACCGGGGAGCTGTTTTTT
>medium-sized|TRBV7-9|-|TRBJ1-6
CASSFLGGPGNSPLHF
TGTGCCAGCAGTTTTTTGGGGGGCCCGGGTAATTCACCCCTCCACTTT
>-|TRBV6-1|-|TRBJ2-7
CASGDRVSYEQYF
TGTGCCAGCGGAGACAGAGTCTCCTACGAGCAGTACTTC
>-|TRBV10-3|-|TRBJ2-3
CATSGRAGTDTQYF
TGTGCCACCTCCGGGCGGGCCGGCACAGATACGCAGTATTTT
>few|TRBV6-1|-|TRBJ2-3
CASSAVRRTTDTQYF
TGTGCCAGCAGCGCGGTGAGGAGAACAACAGATACGCAGTATTTT
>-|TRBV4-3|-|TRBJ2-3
CASSQGVNGGSQYF
TGCGCCAGCAGCCAAGGTGTGAACGGGGGCTCGCAGTATTTT
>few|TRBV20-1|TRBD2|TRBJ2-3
CSAPAGESTDTQYF
TGCAGTGCTCCAGCGGGGGAAAGCACAGATACGCAGTATTTT
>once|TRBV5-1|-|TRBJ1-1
CASSLSGWSTEAFF
TGCGCCAGCAGCTTGTCAGGCTGGTCCACTGAAGCTTTCTTT
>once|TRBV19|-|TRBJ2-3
CASSRRELTGLRYF
TGTGCCAGTAGTAGACGGGAACTCACAGGTTTGCGTTATTTT
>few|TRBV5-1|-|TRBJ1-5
CASSTSPDQPQHF
TGCGCCAGCAGCACTAGTCCTGATCAGCCCCAGCATTTT
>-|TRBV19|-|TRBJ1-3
CASKTMGRNTIYF
TGTGCCAGTAAAACTATGGGGAGAAACACCATATATTTT
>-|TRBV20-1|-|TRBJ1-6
CSARDRTANSPLHF
TGCAGTGCTAGAGATAGGACAGCAAATTCACCCCTCCACTTT
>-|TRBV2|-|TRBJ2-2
CASKQDGTNTGELFF
TGTGCCAGCAAGCAGGACGGGACGAACACCGGGGAGCTGTTTTTT
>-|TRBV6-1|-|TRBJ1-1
CASTYAEGNTEAFF
TGTGCCAGCACCTACGCCGAGGGGAACACTGAAGCTTTCTTT
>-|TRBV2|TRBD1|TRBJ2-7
CASRVGQVSYEQYF
TGTGCCAGCAGGGTGGGACAGGTCTCCTACGAGCAGTACTTC
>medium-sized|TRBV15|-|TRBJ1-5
CATSRDPGEPQHF
TGTGCCACCAGCAGAGATCCAGGGGAGCCCCAGCATTTT
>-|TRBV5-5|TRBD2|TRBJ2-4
CASSRGASGAREGYF
TGTGCCAGCAGCCGAGGGGCTAGCGGGGCCCGGGAGGGTTACTTC
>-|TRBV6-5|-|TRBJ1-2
CASSYSGADKGGYTF
TGTGCCAGCAGTTACTCGGGAGCAGACAAGGGCGGCTACACCTTC
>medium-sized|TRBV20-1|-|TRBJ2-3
CSASKSSTSTDTQYF
TGCAGTGCTAGCAAAAGTTCCACTAGCACAGATACGCAGTATTTT
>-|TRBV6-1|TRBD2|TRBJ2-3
CASSDLAGGPDTQYF
TGTGCCAGCAGCGATCTAGCGGGGGGGCCGGATACGCAGTATTTT
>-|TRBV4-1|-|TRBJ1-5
CASSQEEGIQPQHF
TGCGCCAGCAGCCAAGAGGAGGGAATCCAGCCCCAGCATTTT
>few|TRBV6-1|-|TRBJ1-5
CASSDLLHSNQPQHF
TGTGCCAGCAGTGATTTACTTCATAGCAATCAGCCCCAGCATTTT
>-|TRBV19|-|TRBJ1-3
CASRAGGGAGNTIYF
TGTGCCAGTAGAGCGGGCGGGGGCGCGGGAAACACCATATATTTT
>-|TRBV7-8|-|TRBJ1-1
CASTAAIEAFF
TGTGCCAGCACCGCTGCCATTGAAGCTTTCTTT
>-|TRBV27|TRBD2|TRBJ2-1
CASSPGLAVNEQFF
TGTGCCAGCAGTCCGGGACTAGCGGTGAATGAGCAGTTCTTC
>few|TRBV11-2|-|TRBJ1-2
CASSLIPGRGIYGYTF
TGTGCCAGCAGCTTAATTCCCGGCCGGGGGATCTATGGCTACACCTTC
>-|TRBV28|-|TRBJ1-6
CASTTGENSPLHF
TGTGCCAGCACCACCGGCGAAAATTCACCCCTCCACTTT
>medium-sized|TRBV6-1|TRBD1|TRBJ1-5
CASSLLGQGGDQPQHF
TGTGCCAGCAGCCTACTGGGACAGGGGGGAGATCAGCCCCAGCATTTT
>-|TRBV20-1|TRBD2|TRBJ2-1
CSARDGRGGYNEQFF
TGCAGTGCTAGAGATGGGCGGGGGGGTTACAATGAGCAGTTCTTC
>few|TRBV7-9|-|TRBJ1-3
CASSLPLVSGNTIYF
TGTGCCAGCAGCCTCCCCCTGGTCTCTGGAAACACCATATATTTT
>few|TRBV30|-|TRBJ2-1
CAWTPGPRNEQFF
TGTGCCTGGACCCCAGGGCCAAGGAATGAGCAGTTCTTC
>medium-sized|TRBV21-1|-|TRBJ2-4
CANTVAKNIQYF
TGTGCCAATACCGTGGCCAAAAACATTCAGTACTTC
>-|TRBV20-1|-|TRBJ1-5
CSARVGTTNQPQHF
TGCAGTGCTAGAGTAGGGACAACGAATCAGCCCCAGCATTTT
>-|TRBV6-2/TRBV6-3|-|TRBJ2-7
CASSSTWEQYF
TGTGCCAGCAGCTCGACCTGGGAGCAGTACTTC
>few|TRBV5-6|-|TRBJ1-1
CASSLDRGNTEAFF
TGTGCCAGCAGCCTGGACAGAGGGAACACTGAAGCTTTCTTT
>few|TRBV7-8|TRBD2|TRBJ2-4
CASSWKRGGMIDKNIQYF
TGTGCCAGCAGCTGGAAGCGGGGGGGTATGATCGACAAAAACATTCAGTACTTC
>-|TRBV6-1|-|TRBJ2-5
CASHRGQGETQYF
TGTGCCAGCCATCGGGGGCAGGGAGAGACCCAGTACTTC
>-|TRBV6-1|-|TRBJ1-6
CASRARQSGNSPLHF
TGTGCCAGCAGGGCGAGACAGAGTGGTAATTCACCCCTCCACTTT
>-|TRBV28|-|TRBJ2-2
CASSQGFTGELFF
TGTGCCAGCAGTCAAGGATTCACCGGGGAGCTGTTTTTT
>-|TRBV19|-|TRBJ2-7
CASSIERQGEQYF
TGTGCCAGTAGTATAGAACGACAAGGCGAGCAGTACTTC
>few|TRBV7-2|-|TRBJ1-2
CASSLLGHYGYTF
TGTGCCAGCAGCTTATTAGGGCACTATGGCTACACCTTC
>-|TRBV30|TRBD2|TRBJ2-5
CAWNLLAGEETQYF
TGTGCCTGGAACCTACTAGCGGGGGAAGAGACCCAGTACTTC